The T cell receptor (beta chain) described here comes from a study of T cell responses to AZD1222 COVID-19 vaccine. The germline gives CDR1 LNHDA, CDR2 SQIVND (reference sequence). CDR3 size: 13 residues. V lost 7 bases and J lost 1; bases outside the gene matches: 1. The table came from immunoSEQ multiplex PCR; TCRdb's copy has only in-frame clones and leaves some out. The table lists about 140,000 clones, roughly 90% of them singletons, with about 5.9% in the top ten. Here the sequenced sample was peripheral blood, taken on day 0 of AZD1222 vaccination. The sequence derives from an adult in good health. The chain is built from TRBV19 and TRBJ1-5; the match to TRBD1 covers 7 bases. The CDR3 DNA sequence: TGTGCCAGTAAGGGGGCCAGCAATCAGCCCCAGCATTTT. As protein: CASKGASNQPQHF.